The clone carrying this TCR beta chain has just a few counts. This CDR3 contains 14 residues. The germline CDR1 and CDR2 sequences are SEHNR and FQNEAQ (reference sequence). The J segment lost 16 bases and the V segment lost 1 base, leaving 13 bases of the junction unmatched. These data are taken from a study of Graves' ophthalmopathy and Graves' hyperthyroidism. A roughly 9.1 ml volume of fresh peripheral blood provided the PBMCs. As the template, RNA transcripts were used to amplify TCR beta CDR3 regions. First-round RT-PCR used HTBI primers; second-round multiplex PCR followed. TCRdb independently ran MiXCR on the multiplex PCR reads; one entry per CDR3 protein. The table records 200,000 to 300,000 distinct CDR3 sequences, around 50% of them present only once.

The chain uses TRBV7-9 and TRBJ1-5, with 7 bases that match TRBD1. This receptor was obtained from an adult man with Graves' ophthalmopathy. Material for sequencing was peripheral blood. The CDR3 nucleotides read TGTGCCAGCAGCTTAGAGCCCGGACAGGACGGACTTCATTTT. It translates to CASSLEPGQDGLHF.